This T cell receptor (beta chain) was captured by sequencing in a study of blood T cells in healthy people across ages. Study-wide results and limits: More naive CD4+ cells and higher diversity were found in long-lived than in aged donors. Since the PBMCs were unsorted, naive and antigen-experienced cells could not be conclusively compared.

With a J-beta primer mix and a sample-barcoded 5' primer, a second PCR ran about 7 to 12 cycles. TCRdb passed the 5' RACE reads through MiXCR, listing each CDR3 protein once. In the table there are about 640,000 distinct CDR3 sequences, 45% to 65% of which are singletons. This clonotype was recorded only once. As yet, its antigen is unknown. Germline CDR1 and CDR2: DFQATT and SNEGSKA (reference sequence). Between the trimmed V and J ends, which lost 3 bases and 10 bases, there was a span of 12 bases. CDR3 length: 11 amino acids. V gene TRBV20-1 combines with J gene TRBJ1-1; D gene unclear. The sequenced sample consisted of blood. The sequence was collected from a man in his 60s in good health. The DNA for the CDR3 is TGCAGTGCTAGTAGAGGACTTAGAGCTTTCTTT. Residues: CSASRGLRAFF.